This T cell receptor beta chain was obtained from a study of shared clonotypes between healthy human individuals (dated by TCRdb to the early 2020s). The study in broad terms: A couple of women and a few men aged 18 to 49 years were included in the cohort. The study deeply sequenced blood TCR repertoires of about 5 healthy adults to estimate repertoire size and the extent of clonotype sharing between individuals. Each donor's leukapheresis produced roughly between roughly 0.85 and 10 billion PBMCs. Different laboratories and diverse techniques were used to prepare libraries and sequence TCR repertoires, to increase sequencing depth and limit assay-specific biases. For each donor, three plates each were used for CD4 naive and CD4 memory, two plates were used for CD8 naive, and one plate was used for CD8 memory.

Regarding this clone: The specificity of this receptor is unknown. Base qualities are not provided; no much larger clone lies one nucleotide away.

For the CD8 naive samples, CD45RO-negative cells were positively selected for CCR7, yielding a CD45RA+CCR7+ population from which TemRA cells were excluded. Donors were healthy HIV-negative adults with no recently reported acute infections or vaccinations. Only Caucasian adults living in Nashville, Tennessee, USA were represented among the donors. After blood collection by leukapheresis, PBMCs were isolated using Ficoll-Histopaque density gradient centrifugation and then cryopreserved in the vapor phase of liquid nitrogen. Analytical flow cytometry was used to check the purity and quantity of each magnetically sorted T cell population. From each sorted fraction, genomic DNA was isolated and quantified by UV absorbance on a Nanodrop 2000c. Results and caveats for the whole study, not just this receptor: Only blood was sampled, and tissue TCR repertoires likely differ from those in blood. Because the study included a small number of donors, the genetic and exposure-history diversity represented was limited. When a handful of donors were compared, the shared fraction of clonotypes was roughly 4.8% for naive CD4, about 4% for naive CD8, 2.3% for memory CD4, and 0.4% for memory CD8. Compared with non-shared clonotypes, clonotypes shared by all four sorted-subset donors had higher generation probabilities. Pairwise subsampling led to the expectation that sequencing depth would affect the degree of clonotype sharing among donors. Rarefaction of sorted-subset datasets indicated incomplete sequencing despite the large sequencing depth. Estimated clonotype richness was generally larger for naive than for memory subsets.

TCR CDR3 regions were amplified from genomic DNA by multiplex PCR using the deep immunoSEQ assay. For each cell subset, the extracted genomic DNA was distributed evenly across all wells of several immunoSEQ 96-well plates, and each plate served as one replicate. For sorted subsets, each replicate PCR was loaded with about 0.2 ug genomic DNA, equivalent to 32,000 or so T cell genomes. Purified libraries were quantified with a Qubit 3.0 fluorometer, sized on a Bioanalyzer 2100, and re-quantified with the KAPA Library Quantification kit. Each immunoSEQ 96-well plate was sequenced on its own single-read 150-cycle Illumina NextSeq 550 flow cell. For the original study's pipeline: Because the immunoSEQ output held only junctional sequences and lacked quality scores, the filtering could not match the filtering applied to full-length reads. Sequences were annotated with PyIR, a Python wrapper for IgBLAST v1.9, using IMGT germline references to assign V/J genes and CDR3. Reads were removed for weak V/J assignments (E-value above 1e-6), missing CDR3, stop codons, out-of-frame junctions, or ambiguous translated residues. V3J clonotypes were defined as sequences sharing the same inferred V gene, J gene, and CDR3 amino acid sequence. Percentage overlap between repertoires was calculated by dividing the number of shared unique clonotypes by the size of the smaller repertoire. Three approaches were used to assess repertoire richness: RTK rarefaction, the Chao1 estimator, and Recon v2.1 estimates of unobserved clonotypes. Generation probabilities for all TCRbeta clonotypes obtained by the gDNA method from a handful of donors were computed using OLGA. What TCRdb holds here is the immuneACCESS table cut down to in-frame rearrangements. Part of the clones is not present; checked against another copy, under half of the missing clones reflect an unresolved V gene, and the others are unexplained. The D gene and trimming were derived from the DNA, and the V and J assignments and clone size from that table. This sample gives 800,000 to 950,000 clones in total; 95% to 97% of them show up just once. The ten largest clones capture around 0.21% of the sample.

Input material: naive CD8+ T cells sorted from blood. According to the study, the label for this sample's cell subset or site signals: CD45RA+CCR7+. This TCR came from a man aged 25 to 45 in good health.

For the CDR3, the sequence is CASSPLTGYEQYF. The sequenced DNA: TGTGCCAGCAGCCCCCTTACGGGTTACGAGCAGTACTTC. The V gene is TRBV5-5 and the J gene is TRBJ2-7; the D gene identity is not certain. CDR1 and CDR2, looked up from the germline V gene (reference sequence), are SGHKS and YYEKEE. V drops 4 bases and J drops 4 bases, leaving 12 bases in between. The CDR3 starts with the cysteine, ends with the phenylalanine, and has 13 residues. Of all the DNA, just the CDR3 is kept, 39 bases in frame from base 1.